Listed here are 31 T cell receptor beta chains from one sample, sequenced in a study of neurological immune-mediated disorders. A single record per CDR3 protein comes from TCRdb applying MiXCR to the 5' RACE reads. The repertoire holds tens of thousands of distinct CDR3 sequences, with around 2.6% as singletons. The sequencing sample was made of PBMCs. All receptors derive from a woman under 40 with multiple sclerosis.

This clonotype showed up many times. The gene calls are TRBV2 and TRBJ2-1, with TRBD2 matching over 10 bases. CDR3 length: 15 amino acids. V dropped 7 bases and J dropped 9; count of bases not matched to a gene: 12. The germline gives CDR1 SNHLY, CDR2 FYNNEI. The CDR3 loop is CASKRDSGRALEQFF. DNA for the CDR3: TGTGCCAGCAAAAGGGACAGCGGGAGGGCCCTTGAGCAGTTCTTC.

At least ten counts were recorded for this clonotype. The V call is TRBV7-2, the J call TRBJ1-1, with 8 bases aligning to TRBD1. CDR3 length: 14 amino acids. Germline CDR1 reads SGHTA; CDR2 reads FQGNSA. J lost 1 base, V lost 5 bases, and 3 bases had no gene match. CDR3 in DNA: TGTGCCAGCAGCGATGGACAGGGGAACACTGAAGCTTTCTTT. Its translation: CASSDGQGNTEAFF.

This clonotype was seen repeatedly, ten times or more. The CDR3 nucleotides read TGTGCCAGCAGCTCGGGACAGCAAGGGGAGACCCAGTACTTC. This sequence encodes CASSSGQQGETQYF. The chain carries TRBV7-2 and TRBJ2-5; 7 bases agree with TRBD1. The CDR3 is 14 amino acids. Germline V gene data show CDR1 as SGHTA and CDR2 as FQGNSA. J was trimmed by 5 bases and V by 4 bases; bases with no gene match: 7.

This clonotype was counted at least ten times. The V call is TRBV10-3, the J call TRBJ2-7, with D perhaps TRBD2 (6 bases). The ends were cut back, 6 bases at V and 1 base at J, with 16 bases in the middle. The CDR3 is made up of 15 amino acids. CDR1 and CDR2 (germline): ENHRY, SYGVKD. CDR3: CAISPGQGLSYEQYF. The CDR3, as DNA: TGTGCCATCAGCCCTGGCCAAGGACTATCCTACGAGCAGTACTTC.

This clonotype appeared many times. The rearrangement joins TRBV7-8 to TRBJ2-2, with no clear D. This CDR3 contains 14 residues. CDR1 is SGHVS and CDR2 is FQNEAQ in the germline V gene. Trimming cost V 6 bases and J 0 bases, with 8 bases left between them. The CDR3 DNA reads TGTGCCAGCAGACGCACAGCGAACACCGGGGAGCTGTTTTTT. Translation: CASRRTANTGELFF.

This clonotype was recorded many times. The chain carries TRBV25-1 and TRBJ2-5; D tentatively fits TRBD1 or TRBD2 (5 bases each). CDR1 MGHDK and CDR2 SYGVNS come from the germline V gene. Trimming stripped 3 bases from V and 1 base from J, with 15 bases between. The CDR3 is 16 amino acids. CDR3 DNA sequence: TGTGCCAGCAGTGACCGGCAGGGAGCCCCCCAAGAGACCCAGTACTTC. This codes for CASSDRQGAPQETQYF.

This clonotype was seen repeatedly, ten times or more. This chain uses TRBV9 with TRBJ2-2; 11 bases align to TRBD2. Per the germline V gene, CDR1 is SGDLS and CDR2 is YYNGEE. V trimming: 0 bases; J trimming: 3 bases; junction bases outside the gene matches: 7. CDR3 length: 18 amino acids. The CDR3 reads CASSVGRGTSGHTGELFF. The CDR3 DNA is TGTGCCAGCAGCGTAGGGAGAGGGACTAGCGGCCACACCGGGGAGCTGTTTTTT.

The rearrangement joins TRBV30 to TRBJ2-7; TRBD1 matches 8 bases. Losses at the gene ends were 5 bases for V and 1 base for J; bases not matched to a gene: 7. This CDR3 has 14 amino acids. Germline CDR1 GTSNPN, CDR2 SVGIG (reference sequence). The DNA of the CDR3 is TGTGCCTGGGACGGGACAGGTCCATCCTACGAGCAGTACTTC. As protein: CAWDGTGPSYEQYF.

This clonotype was detected many times. The rearrangement links TRBV20-1 to TRBJ2-3; 7 bases are shared with TRBD2. The CDR3 is 13 amino acids. The trim removed 6 bases at V and 4 bases at J, leaving 7 bases unmatched. The germline V gene has CDR1 DFQATT and CDR2 SNEGSKA (reference sequence). The CDR3 DNA reads as TGCAGTGCCAGACCGGGGGGTTCAGATACGCAGTATTTT. This gives the protein CSARPGGSDTQYF.

This clonotype was counted many times. This chain uses TRBV3-1 with TRBJ2-2; 8 bases map to TRBD2. Germline-derived CDR1 and CDR2 are LGHDT and YNNKEL (reference sequence). The ends lost 5 bases at V and 1 base at J; junction bases unmatched: 12. The CDR3 consists of 18 residues. Written as DNA, the CDR3 is TGTGCCAGCAGCAGTCCGGGACTAGTCCCCTTGAACACCGGGGAGCTGTTTTTT. Protein: CASSSPGLVPLNTGELFF.

This clonotype was seen many times. The rearrangement uses TRBV5-1 and TRBJ2-7, with no clear D. Trimming pared 3 bases from V and 0 bases from J, leaving 10 bases between. This CDR3 has 14 residues. In germline, CDR1 is SGHRS, CDR2 YFSETQ. The DNA for the CDR3 is TGCGCCAGCAGCTACTTTAAGAGCTCCTACGAGCAGTACTTC. Translating gives CASSYFKSSYEQYF. The complete variable domain, with remaining parts taken from reference TRBV5-1 and TRBJ2-7, reads KAGVTQTPRYLIKTRGQQVTLSCSPISGHRSVSWYQQTPGQGLQFLFEYFSETQRNKGNFPGRFSGRQFSNSRSEMNVSTLELGDSALYLCASSYFKSSYEQYFGPGTRLTVT.

This clonotype occurred many times. The chain couples TRBV20-1 to TRBJ2-3; a weak D match, TRBD2 (6 bases). V gave up 1 base and J gave up 5 bases, with 25 bases separating them. Germline V gene data show CDR1 as DFQATT and CDR2 as SNEGSKA (reference sequence). The CDR3 runs to 18 residues. The CDR3 here is CSARVPPPSGPKGDTQYF. DNA of the CDR3: TGCAGTGCTAGAGTCCCCCCGCCCAGCGGGCCCAAGGGAGATACGCAGTATTTT.

This clonotype was picked up a small number of times. A much larger clone differs by one base, so this may be a read error. In DNA, the CDR3 is TGTGCCAGCAGCCCGCGGACCTCGGGCAACAAAAACATTCAGTACTTC. Translating it yields CASSPRTSGNKNIQYF. The chain recombines TRBV7-2 with TRBJ2-4; D gene unclear. Germline V gene sequence: CDR1 SGHTA, CDR2 FQGNSA. V dropped 5 bases and J dropped 3 bases, with 17 bases sitting between them. The CDR3 is 16 residues long.

At least ten counts were recorded for this clonotype. This chain links TRBV29-1 with TRBJ2-1; D gene ambiguous. The CDR3 length is 13 residues. With 0 bases removed from V and 8 bases from J, the gap between germline ends came to 11 bases. Germline assignment: CDR1 SQVTM and CDR2 ANQGSEA. This chain's CDR3 is CSVEEGEPDEQFF. CDR3 coding DNA: TGCAGCGTTGAAGAAGGTGAACCGGATGAGCAGTTCTTC.

This clonotype was counted ten times or more. The J gene is TRBJ2-5, the V gene TRBV4-3, with 9 bases aligning to TRBD2. Trimming at V came to 3 bases and at J to 5 bases, leaving 7 bases not matched to a gene. The CDR3 has 15 amino acids. Germline lookup yields CDR1 LGHNA and CDR2 YSLEER. The CDR3 loop is CASSHDSGSRETQYF. As DNA, the CDR3 is TGCGCCAGCAGCCATGATAGCGGGAGCAGGGAGACCCAGTACTTC.

This clonotype was seen ten or more times. V and J are TRBV20-1 and TRBJ2-4; 10 bases are shared with TRBD2. CDR3 length: 15 amino acids. Germline V gene sequence: CDR1 DFQATT, CDR2 SNEGSKA (reference sequence). After removal of 0 bases from V and 6 bases from J, the junction contained 5 bases not matched to a gene. As DNA, the CDR3 is TGCAGTGCTAGAGACTTAGCGGGAGGAGGAAACATTCAGTACTTC. Protein sequence: CSARDLAGGGNIQYF.

Ten or more counts support this clonotype. One junction end does not reproduce the germline sequence, and a read error may be involved. The chain joins TRBV18 to TRBJ2-7; TRBD1 matches 7 bases. This CDR3 is 14 amino acids long. Germline CDR1 and CDR2: KGHSH and LQKENI. CDR3 loop: CASSPRQGTYEQYF. The CDR3 bases are TGCGCCAGCAGTCCGAGACAGGGAACCTACGAGCAGTACTTC. The full variable domain, rest sourced from reference TRBV18 and TRBJ2-7, is NAGVMQNPRHLVRRRGQEARLRCSPMKGHSHVYWYRQLPEEGLKFMVYLQKENIIDESGMPKERFSAEFPKEGPSILRIQQVVRGDSAAYFCASSPRQGTYEQYFGPGTRLTVT.

This clonotype was seen a handful of times. The J gene is TRBJ2-5, the V gene TRBV6-2 or TRBV6-3; 9 bases fit TRBD1. Germline CDR1 and CDR2: MNHEY and SVGEGT. The V gene end was trimmed by 6 bases and the J gene end by 4 bases; junction bases not matched to a gene: 6. The CDR3 covers 14 residues. CDR3: CASRPTGGRETQYF. The CDR3 coding sequence is TGTGCCAGCAGACCCACAGGGGGCCGAGAGACCCAGTACTTC.

This clonotype has a count of ten or more. The V gene is TRBV5-1, the J gene TRBJ2-7; 8 bases map to TRBD1. CDR1 and CDR2 (germline): SGHRS, YFSETQ. V shed 0 bases and J 2 bases; nucleotides not matched to a gene: 10. The CDR3 totals 17 residues. The CDR3 spells CASSLGQGSFVPYEQYF. DNA of the CDR3: TGCGCCAGCAGCTTGGGACAGGGGTCCTTCGTGCCCTACGAGCAGTACTTC.

This clonotype has ten or more counts. The chain employs TRBV24-1 and TRBJ2-1, with TRBD2 as a possible D gene (5 bases). The germline V gene has CDR1 KGHDR and CDR2 SFDVKD. V lost 9 bases to trimming and J lost 5 bases, with 16 bases between them. This CDR3 is built from 14 residues. The CDR3 DNA follows: TGTGCCACCGGCGGTTTGGGAGATAACAATGAGCAGTTCTTC. Translation: CATGGLGDNNEQFF.

In its sample, this clonotype was seen many times. The chain is built from TRBV7-2 and TRBJ2-3; weak D call: TRBD2 (6 bases). Trimming took 1 base from V and 6 from J, leaving 14 bases between them. The length of the CDR3 is 15 residues. Germline assignment: CDR1 SGHTA and CDR2 FQGNSA. The CDR3 protein is CASSLGGGPYDTQYF. As DNA, the CDR3 is TGTGCCAGCAGCTTAGGTGGAGGGCCTTACGATACGCAGTATTTT. The full variable domain, in which reference TRBV7-2 and TRBJ2-3 provide the parts outside the CDR3, is GAGVSQSPSNKVTEKGKDVELRCDPISGHTALYWYRQSLGQGLEFLIYFQGNSAPDKSGLPSDRFSAERTGGSVSTLTIQRTQQEDSAVYLCASSLGGGPYDTQYFGPGTRLTVL.

This clonotype was counted many times. V is TRBV20-1 and J is TRBJ2-7, with 7 positions matching TRBD1. Germline CDR1 DFQATT, CDR2 SNEGSKA (reference sequence). This CDR3 spans 13 amino acids. With V trimmed by 2 bases and J by 6 bases, 7 bases remained unmatched. The CDR3 spells CSARSLRGREQYF. CDR3 DNA: TGCAGTGCTAGAAGTTTGAGGGGGCGCGAGCAGTACTTC.

There are many counts of this clonotype. The rearrangement uses TRBV7-2 and TRBJ1-2; no definite D call. This CDR3 is 14 amino acids long. V lost 3 bases, J lost 3 bases, and 11 bases lay in between. Germline V gives CDR1 SGHTA, CDR2 FQGNSA. CDR3 sequence (DNA): TGTGCCAGCAGCTTTTCACTGGGTTACTATGGCTACACCTTC. It yields the protein CASSFSLGYYGYTF.

This clonotype has a single count. A much bigger clone sits one base away, suggesting this may be a read error. The gene calls are TRBV11-2 and TRBJ2-3; D might be TRBD2 (5 bases). Trimming removed 1 base at V and 5 bases at J, with 13 bases between. The V gene's germline CDR1 is SGHAT and CDR2 FQNNGV. The CDR3 runs 15 residues. CDR3 protein: CASSLVSTREDTQYF. CDR3 DNA sequence: TGTGCCAGCAGCTTAGTTTCCACGAGGGAAGATACGCAGTATTTT.

This clonotype was seen ten or more times. CDR3 in amino acids: CSVQLTGGIREQYF. CDR3 coding DNA: TGCAGCGTCCAATTGACAGGCGGGATTAGGGAGCAGTACTTC. The chain uses TRBV29-1 and TRBJ2-7; tentatively, D is TRBD1 or TRBD2 (6 bases each). This CDR3 contains 14 residues. V dropped 6 bases and J dropped 7 bases, with 22 bases sitting between them. Germline assignment: CDR1 SQVTM and CDR2 ANQGSEA.

The chain is built from TRBV4-1 and TRBJ1-4, with 8 bases identical to TRBD1. The J segment lost 8 bases and the V segment lost 0 bases, leaving 8 bases of the junction unmatched. The CDR3 loop spans 16 amino acids. Germline CDR1 is MGHRA and CDR2 is YSYEKL. Here the CDR3 reads CASSQDHRGGSEKLFF. DNA of the CDR3: TGCGCCAGCAGCCAAGACCACAGGGGGGGGTCCGAAAAACTGTTTTTT.

This clonotype has ten or more counts. The V gene is TRBV20-1, the J gene TRBJ1-1, with D perhaps TRBD1 (5 bases). Germline lookup yields CDR1 DFQATT and CDR2 SNEGSKA (reference sequence). Trimming took 5 bases from V and 1 from J, leaving 14 bases between them. This CDR3 region has 14 residues. DNA of the CDR3: TGCAGTGCTCGTAACGGGGGTCCGAACACTGAAGCTTTCTTT. It codes for CSARNGGPNTEAFF.

The sample holds many counts of this clonotype. The chain combines TRBV18 with TRBJ1-4, with D hard to call. Germline assignment: CDR1 KGHSH and CDR2 LQKENI. This CDR3 has 16 residues. Trimming shortened V by 3 bases and J by 2 bases, and 13 bases separated the two germline ends. CDR3 sequence reads: CASSPADLGTNEKLFF. CDR3 in DNA: TGTGCCAGCTCACCCGCGGACCTCGGCACTAATGAAAAACTGTTTTTT.

This clonotype was recorded many times. V usage is TRBV10-3 and J usage is TRBJ1-2; D is possibly TRBD1 (5 bases). CDR3 length: 15 amino acids. Trimming removed 3 bases from V and 3 bases from J, with 14 bases in between. CDR1 is ENHRY, CDR2 SYGVKD, per germline. DNA for the CDR3: TGTGCCATCAGTGATCCGGCAGGGACGGACTATGGCTACACCTTC. Translating it yields CAISDPAGTDYGYTF.

This clonotype was seen many times. V usage is TRBV12-5 and J usage is TRBJ2-7; D gene ambiguous. The CDR3 loop spans 11 amino acids. Germline CDR1 and CDR2: LGHNT and FRNRAP. Trimming took 6 bases from V and 5 from J, leaving 8 bases between them. CDR3 nucleotides: TGTGCTAGTGGCGCCCCTAACGAGCAGTACTTC. As protein: CASGAPNEQYF.

Regarding this clonotype: It may be a read error: a sequence one base away is much more abundant. This sequence joins TRBV25-1 and TRBJ2-7; D is unresolved. Germline loops: CDR1 MGHDK, CDR2 SYGVNS. This CDR3 is built from 14 residues. Between the trimmed V and J ends, which lost 4 bases and 0 bases, there was a span of 10 bases. The DNA of the CDR3 is TGTGCCAGCAGTGTTGGCAAAAACTCCTACGAGCAGTACTTC. It codes for CASSVGKNSYEQYF.